The 25 T cell receptor beta chains listed next were all sequenced from one sample in a study of cytomegalovirus exposure and HLA in healthy donors. The PCR ran on 60 Vbeta and 13 Jbeta primers. Only in-frame clones appear in the TCRdb table, and some are missing; sequencing was by immunoSEQ multiplex PCR. The specimen's table records about 46,000 clones. Sequenced input: PBMCs. All receptors come from a middle-aged woman in good health and CMV-seronegative.

On this clone: Germline and junction disagree at one end, which may indicate a read error. This sequence joins TRBV5-1 and TRBJ2-1, with D possibly TRBD2 on 5 matching bases. Looked up from germline, CDR1 is SGHRS and CDR2 is YFSETQ. This CDR3 contains 17 residues. CDR3 sequence: CASSLAPTGFSDNEQFF. DNA for the CDR3: TGCGCCAGCAGCTTGGCTCCTACGGGATTCTCCGACAATGAGCAGTTCTTC.

Written as DNA, the CDR3 is TGTGCCAGCAGCCCCCTAGCGGGTTCCAACGGGGAGCAGTACTTC. This encodes CASSPLAGSNGEQYF. This chain uses TRBV9 with TRBJ2-7, with 8 bases matching TRBD2. CDR1 and CDR2 (germline): SGDLS, YYNGEE. This CDR3 contains 15 residues. V lost 4 bases and J lost 7; bases outside the gene matches: 13.

V is TRBV6-1 and J is TRBJ2-2, with TRBD1 matching 10 bases. Per germline, CDR1 MNHNS and CDR2 SASEGT. The trim removed 4 bases at V and 4 bases at J, leaving 3 bases unmatched. The CDR3 runs to 15 residues. As DNA, the CDR3 is TGTGCCAGCAGTGGACAGGGGGCGGTCACCGGGGAGCTGTTTTTT. It codes for CASSGQGAVTGELFF.

The CDR3 region is CASSLNGGELFF. The DNA for the CDR3 is TGTGCCAGCAGCCTAAACGGCGGGGAGCTGTTTTTT. V and J are TRBV7-8 and TRBJ2-2; D uncertain. Trimming shortened V by 5 bases and J by 7 bases, and 8 bases separated the two germline ends. The CDR3 spans 12 residues. Germline lookup yields CDR1 SGHVS and CDR2 FQNEAQ.

This chain links TRBV19 with TRBJ1-1, with 7 bases matching TRBD1. Germline V lookup: CDR1 LNHDA, CDR2 SQIVND (reference sequence). The CDR3 contains 15 residues. Trimming at V came to 5 bases and at J to 1 base, leaving 7 bases not matched to a gene. The CDR3 DNA reads TGTGCCAGTAGTCCTTGGGGACAGAAGAACACTGAAGCTTTCTTT. Amino acid sequence: CASSPWGQKNTEAFF.

This chain connects TRBV5-4 to TRBJ2-7; D is unresolved. CDR1 is SGHNT, CDR2 YYREEE, per germline (reference sequence). V lost 3 bases, J lost 6 bases, and 16 bases lay in between. The CDR3 consists of 14 residues. This chain's CDR3 is CASSSAEYSGEQYF. Here the CDR3 DNA reads TGTGCCAGCAGCTCCGCGGAATACTCCGGCGAGCAGTACTTC.

The V call is TRBV14, the J call TRBJ2-3; perhaps TRBD2 as D (6 bases). Trimming stripped 4 bases from V and 3 bases from J, with 14 bases between. This CDR3 has 15 residues. Germline assignment: CDR1 SGHDN and CDR2 FVKESK. The CDR3 nucleotides read TGTGCCAGCAGCCTGGGCGGGAAGGGGACAGATACGCAGTATTTT. Protein: CASSLGGKGTDTQYF.

The chain is built from TRBV5-1 and TRBJ2-7; TRBD1 might be the D (6 bases). CDR3 length: 14 residues. Germline loops: CDR1 SGHRS, CDR2 YFSETQ. The ends were cut back, 0 bases at V and 2 bases at J, with 9 bases in the middle. CDR3 nucleotide sequence: TGCGCCAGCAGCTTGGGTCAGGGGCCCTACGAGCAGTACTTC. Translation gives CASSLGQGPYEQYF.

This sequence joins TRBV15 and TRBJ2-5; TRBD2 is a possible D gene (5 bases). V lost 5 bases and J lost 4, with 17 bases in between. CDR1 is LNHNV, CDR2 YYDKDF, per germline (reference sequence). This CDR3 comprises 15 residues. The CDR3 reads CATSRGWERRETQYF. As DNA, the CDR3 is TGTGCCACCAGCCGTGGGTGGGAGCGGAGAGAGACCCAGTACTTC.

The genes are TRBV6-1 and TRBJ2-3, with 13 bases fitting TRBD2. V was pared by 4 bases and J by 4 bases, with 2 bases of the junction left unmatched. This CDR3 is built from 15 residues. Per the germline V gene, CDR1 is MNHNS and CDR2 is SASEGT. CDR3 sequence (DNA): TGTGCCAGCAGTGGACTAGCGGGAGGACCAGATACGCAGTATTTT. Translating gives CASSGLAGGPDTQYF.

The V gene is TRBV11-3, the J gene TRBJ2-7; D possibly corresponds to TRBD1 (5 bases). V was shortened by 5 bases and J by 5 bases, with 13 bases between the two germline ends. Germline values: CDR1 SGHNT, CDR2 YENEEA. This CDR3 region has 13 residues. CDR3 region: CASSPTQGHEQYF. DNA of the CDR3: TGTGCCAGCAGCCCCACTCAGGGTCACGAGCAGTACTTC.

The chain links TRBV5-1 to TRBJ2-7; a possible D gene is TRBD1 (5 bases). V was clipped by 2 bases and J by 0 bases, with 6 bases between them. Germline V gene sequence: CDR1 SGHRS, CDR2 YFSETQ. This CDR3 has 13 residues. The CDR3 reads CASSFDSSYEQYF. CDR3 DNA: TGCGCCAGCAGCTTCGACAGCTCCTACGAGCAGTACTTC.

The chain employs TRBV19 and TRBJ2-7, with D perhaps matching TRBD1 (6 bases). The germline V and J ends were trimmed by 4 bases and 1 base, with 11 bases remaining between them. CDR3 size: 14 residues. From germline, CDR1 is LNHDA and CDR2 SQIVND (reference sequence). The CDR3, as DNA: TGTGCCAGTAGTACCTGGGACACATCCTACGAGCAGTACTTC. Its translation: CASSTWDTSYEQYF.

The rearrangement uses TRBV2 and TRBJ2-1; TRBD2 matches 8 bases. The length of the CDR3 is 13 residues. V trimming: 5 bases; J trimming: 9 bases; junction bases outside the gene matches: 6. Germline V gene data show CDR1 as SNHLY and CDR2 as FYNNEI. The CDR3 DNA reads TGTGCCAGCAGTACCGGGACTAGGCTTGAGCAGTTCTTC. Protein product: CASSTGTRLEQFF.

The chain has TRBV5-1 and TRBJ2-3; the D gene is possibly TRBD2 (6 bases). CDR1 SGHRS and CDR2 YFSETQ come from the germline V gene. Between the trimmed V and J ends, which lost 0 bases and 2 bases, there was a span of 13 bases. The CDR3 loop spans 16 amino acids. CDR3 nucleotides: TGCGCCAGCAGCTTGGCTGGTAGCGGAACCACAGATACGCAGTATTTT. Its protein is CASSLAGSGTTDTQYF.

The CDR3 reads CAWSVATRTEAFF. Here the CDR3 DNA reads TGTGCCTGGAGTGTGGCAACCCGGACAGAAGCTTTCTTT. This chain connects TRBV30 to TRBJ1-1; possible D gene TRBD1, 5 bases. CDR3 size: 13 residues. CDR1 and CDR2 from the germline V gene are GTSNPN and SVGIG (reference sequence). Trimming took off 0 bases at V and 8 bases at J, with 13 bases between the two ends.

The V and J genes are TRBV6-1 and TRBJ1-5, with TRBD1 identical over 10 bases. CDR3 length: 14 amino acids. J was trimmed by 4 bases and V by 6 bases; bases with no gene match: 3. The germline V gene encodes CDR1 MNHNS and CDR2 SASEGT. The DNA for the CDR3 is TGTGCCAGCAGAAGGACAGGGGGTAATCAGCCCCAGCATTTT. This gives the protein CASRRTGGNQPQHF.

V gene TRBV10-3 combines with J gene TRBJ1-1, with D tentatively TRBD1 (5 bases). V lost 0 bases to trimming and J lost 1 base, with 12 bases between them. CDR3 length: 16 amino acids. Germline V lookup: CDR1 ENHRY, CDR2 SYGVKD. The chain's CDR3 is CAISESTIRENTEAFF. As DNA, the CDR3 is TGTGCCATCAGTGAGTCTACGATCAGGGAGAACACTGAAGCTTTCTTT.

The chain combines TRBV19 with TRBJ2-2, with a possible D match to TRBD2 (5 bases). The V end lost 3 bases, the J end lost 5 bases, and 16 bases lay between the germline ends. This CDR3 comprises 16 residues. Per the germline V gene, CDR1 is LNHDA and CDR2 is SQIVND (reference sequence). The CDR3 protein is CASSISQKRETGELFF. The CDR3 DNA reads as TGTGCCAGTAGTATTTCCCAAAAGAGGGAAACCGGGGAGCTGTTTTTT.

The chain employs TRBV4-1 and TRBJ1-5; 10 bases are a match to TRBD1. V lost 4 bases and J lost 4; bases outside the gene matches: 10. This CDR3 is 17 amino acids long. Germline CDR1 reads MGHRA; CDR2 reads YSYEKL. The CDR3 loop is CASSRERSDRGNQPQHF. CDR3 DNA: TGCGCCAGCAGCCGAGAACGGTCGGACAGGGGGAATCAGCCCCAGCATTTT.

The J gene is TRBJ1-4, the V gene TRBV19; 9 nucleotides agree with TRBD1. CDR1 LNHDA and CDR2 SQIVND come from the germline V gene (reference sequence). V lost 6 bases, J lost 7 bases, and 6 bases stayed unmatched. The CDR3 is 14 residues long. The CDR3 spells CASRPGQGSEKLFF. CDR3 bases: TGTGCCAGTAGACCGGGACAGGGCTCTGAAAAACTGTTTTTT.

The genes are TRBV5-1 and TRBJ1-2; 9 bases align to TRBD1. After removal of 4 bases from V and 1 base from J, the junction contained 2 bases not matched to a gene. From germline, CDR1 is SGHRS and CDR2 YFSETQ. The CDR3 has 14 residues. Written as DNA, the CDR3 is TGCGCCAGCAGCCGACAGGGGGGTAACTATGGCTACACCTTC. This gives the protein CASSRQGGNYGYTF.

The chain combines TRBV7-2 with TRBJ2-1, with a tentative D call TRBD2 (7 bases). This CDR3 region has 16 residues. Germline V gene lookup returns CDR1 SGHTA and CDR2 FQGNSA. V was cut by 2 bases and J by 6 bases, with 17 bases left in between. The CDR3 region is CASSLFGGLSRNEQFF. The CDR3 DNA is TGTGCCAGCAGCTTATTCGGGGGGCTTTCCCGCAATGAGCAGTTCTTC.

CDR3 DNA sequence: TGTGCCAGCAGACAGGTCGAGACAGATACGCAGTATTTT. This encodes CASRQVETDTQYF. The genes are TRBV5-4 and TRBJ2-3, with a tentative D call TRBD1 (5 bases). The CDR3 has 13 amino acids. Germline V gives CDR1 SGHNT, CDR2 YYREEE (reference sequence). Between the trimmed V and J ends, which lost 5 bases and 3 bases, there was a span of 10 bases.

The chain is built from TRBV2 and TRBJ1-1; 9 bases are shared with TRBD1. V dropped 7 bases and J dropped 3; count of bases not matched to a gene: 3. Per germline, CDR1 SNHLY and CDR2 FYNNEI. The length of the CDR3 is 13 residues. DNA for the CDR3: TGTGCCAGCACTGGACAGGGGTACACTGAAGCTTTCTTT. This codes for CASTGQGYTEAFF.